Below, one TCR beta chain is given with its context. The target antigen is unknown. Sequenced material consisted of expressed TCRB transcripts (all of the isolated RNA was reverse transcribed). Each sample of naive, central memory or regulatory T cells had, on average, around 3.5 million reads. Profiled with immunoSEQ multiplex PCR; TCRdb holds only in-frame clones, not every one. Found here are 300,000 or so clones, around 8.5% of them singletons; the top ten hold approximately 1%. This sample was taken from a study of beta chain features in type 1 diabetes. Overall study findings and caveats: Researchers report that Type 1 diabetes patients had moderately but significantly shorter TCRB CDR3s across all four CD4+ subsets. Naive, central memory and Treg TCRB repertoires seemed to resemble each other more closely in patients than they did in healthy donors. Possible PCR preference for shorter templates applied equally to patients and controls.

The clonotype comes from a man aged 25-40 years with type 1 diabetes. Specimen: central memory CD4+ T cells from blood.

For the CDR3, the DNA is TGCGCCAGCAGCCAAGTCAAGGGGGCAGGGTATGGCTACACCTTC. Translation gives CASSQVKGAGYGYTF. The V call is TRBV4-3, the J call TRBJ1-2, with 7 bases aligning to TRBD1. J lost 5 bases, V lost 1 base, and 7 bases had no gene match. The CDR3 covers 15 residues. Germline CDR1 and CDR2: LGHNA and YSLEER.